The 14 T cell receptor beta chains given below trace back to one sample, sequenced in a study of T cell responses to AZD1222 COVID-19 vaccine. Some clones are missing from TCRdb's copy, which holds only in-frame ones; the method was immunoSEQ multiplex PCR. The table lists under 90,000 clones, under 90% of them singletons. The sample consisted of peripheral blood, taken 28 days after the second AZD1222 dose. These receptors originate from an adult who received the AZD1222 COVID-19 vaccine.

This clone was recorded only once. The chain combines TRBV9 with TRBJ1-1, with D unclear. CDR3 size: 16 residues. The ends were cut back, 6 bases at V and 0 bases at J, with 18 bases in the middle. Germline V gives CDR1 SGDLS, CDR2 YYNGEE. Written as DNA, the CDR3 is TGTGCCAGCACCGTGGGAAATTCCAACTTGAACACTGAAGCTTTCTTT. This sequence encodes CASTVGNSNLNTEAFF.

The CDR3 loop is CASTSLAGGPYNEQFF. The CDR3 DNA follows: TGTGCCAGCACTTCACTAGCGGGAGGTCCCTACAATGAGCAGTTCTTC. The V gene is TRBV27, the J gene TRBJ2-1; 12 nucleotides align to TRBD2. The CDR3 extends over 16 amino acids. Germline CDR1 reads MNHEY; CDR2 reads SMNVEV (reference sequence). V trimming: 7 bases; J trimming: 2 bases; junction bases outside the gene matches: 6.

In this sample, this clone turned up once. V usage is TRBV3-1 (or the pseudogene TRBV3-2) and J usage is TRBJ2-7; 8 bases match TRBD2. J lost 4 bases, V lost 4 bases, and 9 bases had no gene match. This CDR3 has 15 residues. From germline, CDR1 is LGHDT and CDR2 YNNKEL (reference sequence). CDR3 nucleotides: TGTGCCAGCAGCCCCCGGGAGGGGACCCAATACGAGCAGTACTTC. Amino acids: CASSPREGTQYEQYF.

The genes are TRBV10-3 and TRBJ1-1; 7 nucleotides match TRBD1. The CDR3 extends over 14 amino acids. Germline V lookup: CDR1 ENHRY, CDR2 SYGVKD. The V segment lost 6 bases and the J segment 5 bases; nucleotides outside the gene matches: 9. DNA for the CDR3: TGTGCCATCAGCCAAGGACAGGATTTGACTGAAGCTTTCTTT. It translates to CAISQGQDLTEAFF.

V is TRBV3-1 (or the pseudogene TRBV3-2) and J is TRBJ1-2; 9 bases fit TRBD1. CDR1 and CDR2 from the germline V gene are LGHDT and YNNKEL (reference sequence). This CDR3 comprises 14 residues. V lost 4 bases, J lost 8 bases, and 8 bases stayed unmatched. The CDR3 sequence: CASSRSDRGGGYTF. The CDR3 coding sequence is TGTGCCAGCAGCCGATCGGACAGGGGCGGGGGCTACACCTTC.

V usage is TRBV5-8 and J usage is TRBJ1-2; TRBD1 matches 10 bases. Germline values: CDR1 SGHTS, CDR2 YDEGEE. The CDR3 has 14 amino acids. The ends lost 4 bases at V and 7 bases at J; junction bases unmatched: 7. CDR3 bases: TGTGCCAGCAGCACCGGACAGGGGGGTGGTGGCTACACCTTC. Encoded protein: CASSTGQGGGGYTF. The full variable domain, its missing parts supplied by reference TRBV5-8 and TRBJ1-2, is EAGVTQSPTHLIKTRGQQATLRCSPISGHTSVYWYQQALGLGLQFLLWYDEGEERNRGNFPPRFSGRQFPNYSSELNVNALELEDSALYLCASSTGQGGGGYTFGSGTRLTVV.

The chain employs TRBV5-6 and TRBJ2-7, with D perhaps matching TRBD1 or TRBD2 (5 bases each). In germline, CDR1 is SGHDT, CDR2 YYEEEE. This CDR3 spans 16 amino acids. Trimming left V 0 bases short and J 0 bases short, with 13 bases between. CDR3 sequence: CASSLGSGAYSYEQYF. In nucleotides, the CDR3 is TGTGCCAGCAGCTTGGGGTCCGGGGCCTACTCCTACGAGCAGTACTTC.

The rearrangement joins TRBV1 to TRBJ2-7; no DNA check was done on the table's D call, TRBD2. TRBV1 is termed a pseudogene. CDR3 size: 15 residues. The chain's CDR3 is CTSSHLRLRTYEQYF. DNA for the CDR3: TGCACCAGCAGCCACCTAAGACTGAGAACCTACGAGCAGTACTTC.

The chain combines TRBV7-6 with TRBJ2-1; 16 nucleotides match TRBD2. There are 20 residues in the CDR3. J was trimmed by 4 bases and V by 1 base; bases with no gene match: 10. Germline CDR1 and CDR2: SGHVS and FNYEAQ. The CDR3 bases are TGTGCCAGCAGCTTAGACTCCAGGGGACTAGCGGGAGGGCCGTACAATGAGCAGTTCTTC. Amino acids: CASSLDSRGLAGGPYNEQFF.

The chain combines TRBV29-1 with TRBJ2-3, with 7 bases identical to TRBD1. Unmatched junction bases numbered 6, after V lost 6 bases and J lost 0 bases. In germline, CDR1 is SQVTM, CDR2 ANQGSEA. CDR3 size: 14 residues. The CDR3 loop is CSVKTGTSTDTQYF. The CDR3 DNA reads as TGCAGCGTGAAGACAGGGACAAGCACAGATACGCAGTATTTT.

The CDR3 sequence is CASSLDIGGTTGYF. The CDR3 nucleotides read TGTGCCAGCAGCCTAGACATAGGCGGGACCACGGGGTACTTC. The V and J genes are TRBV7-2 and TRBJ2-5; TRBD2 is a possible D gene (6 bases). The V gene's germline CDR1 is SGHTA and CDR2 FQGNSA. Deletions cut 5 bases from V and 13 bases from J, with 23 bases between. The CDR3 loop spans 14 amino acids.

The gene calls are TRBV11-3 and TRBJ2-1; the match to TRBD2 covers 10 bases. The CDR3 contains 20 residues. With 5 bases clipped from V and 4 bases from J, the junction kept 20 bases outside the gene matches. Germline-derived CDR1 and CDR2 are SGHNT and YENEEA. CDR3 amino acids: CASSAPGGLAGDSGYNEQFF. As DNA, the CDR3 is TGTGCCAGCAGCGCCCCTGGCGGTCTAGCGGGAGATTCGGGGTACAATGAGCAGTTCTTC.

This clone has a handful of counts. The V call is TRBV4-3, the J call TRBJ1-6, with 7 bases fitting TRBD1. Germline trimming cut 0 bases from V and 7 bases from J; bases unmatched to any gene: 3. The CDR3 length is 15 residues. Per germline, CDR1 LGHNA and CDR2 YSLEER. The CDR3 reads CASSQDRQGNSPLHF. Written as DNA, the CDR3 is TGCGCCAGCAGCCAAGATCGACAGGGAAATTCACCCCTCCACTTT.

This clone is a singleton in its sample. The chain joins TRBV7-2 to TRBJ2-2; TRBD1 matches at 7 bases. This CDR3 has 15 amino acids. V lost 6 bases to trimming and J lost 5 bases; unmatched junction nucleotides: 9. Germline values: CDR1 SGHTA, CDR2 FQGNSA. The CDR3, as DNA: TGTGCCAGCAGGCGACAGGGAGTTGATACCGGGGAGCTGTTTTTT. Its protein product is CASRRQGVDTGELFF.